One sample yielded the 12 T cell receptor beta chains listed below, sequenced in a study of T cell changes during pregnancy in multiple sclerosis (dated by TCRdb to the late 2010s). Libraries came from the immunoSEQ multiplex PCR assay. TCRdb mirrors the immuneACCESS table, restricted to in-frame sequences. Some clones are absent from its copies; in checked studies, under half trace to an unresolved V gene, and the reason for the others is unknown. The sample has 50,000 to 70,000 clones on record, 90% to 95% of them singletons. The ten top clones hold approximately 0.85% of the sample. The specimen was peripheral blood, collected in the first trimester of pregnancy. All receptors derive from a female donor with multiple sclerosis, enrolled in a pregnancy study.

The rearrangement uses TRBV6-1 and TRBJ1-2; maybe TRBD1 (5 bases). The germline V gene encodes CDR1 MNHNS and CDR2 SASEGT. The CDR3 runs to 15 residues. Trimming took 5 bases from V and 0 from J, leaving 13 bases between them. CDR3 region: CASSTSTVANYGYTF. The CDR3 DNA follows: TGTGCCAGCAGTACCTCGACAGTGGCTAACTATGGCTACACCTTC.

The rearrangement links TRBV10-3 to TRBJ2-3; 8 bases fit TRBD2. Germline CDR1 and CDR2: ENHRY and SYGVKD. The CDR3 is made up of 16 amino acids. Trimming removed 0 bases from V and 5 bases from J; junction bases left unmatched: 7. The chain's CDR3 is CAISESSRGGLDTQYF. The CDR3 nucleotides read TGTGCCATCAGTGAGTCGAGTCGGGGGGGGCTAGATACGCAGTATTTT.

This clone was seen a single time. The chain couples TRBV9 to TRBJ2-7; TRBD2 matches 7 bases. Germline CDR1 reads SGDLS; CDR2 reads YYNGEE. V shed 0 bases, J shed 3 bases, and the junction held 0 bases outside the gene matches. The CDR3 spans 13 residues. Here the CDR3 reads CASSVGEGYEQYF. CDR3 bases: TGTGCCAGCAGCGTAGGGGAGGGCTACGAGCAGTACTTC.

V is TRBV2 and J is TRBJ2-7; 8 bases are shared with TRBD1. The CDR3 runs 14 residues. Germline CDR1 SNHLY, CDR2 FYNNEI. Trimming removed 3 bases from V and 2 bases from J; junction bases left unmatched: 3. The CDR3 DNA reads as TGTGCCAGCAGTGAGGCAGGGGGCGCCTACGAGCAGTACTTC. This sequence encodes CASSEAGGAYEQYF.

The chain is built from TRBV28 and TRBJ2-4; tentative D call: TRBD2 (6 bases). This CDR3 region has 14 residues. The germline gives CDR1 MDHEN, CDR2 SYDVKM. With 2 bases removed from V and 8 bases from J, the gap between germline ends came to 13 bases. The CDR3 bases are TGTGCCAGCAGTTTAATTGGGGGGTCACACATTCAGTACTTC. Its protein is CASSLIGGSHIQYF.

This rearrangement joins TRBV10-3 to TRBJ2-7; no firm D call. CDR3 size: 15 residues. The V and J ends lost 2 bases and 2 bases respectively, with 13 bases between them. Germline V lookup: CDR1 ENHRY, CDR2 SYGVKD. Here the CDR3 DNA reads TGTGCCATCAGTGAGGTGACGATGGGCGCCTACGAGCAGTACTTC. It yields the protein CAISEVTMGAYEQYF.

This clone was recorded only once. The J gene is TRBJ2-1, the V gene TRBV6-6, with 7 positions matching TRBD2. This CDR3 contains 14 residues. Germline V gives CDR1 MNHNY, CDR2 SVGAGI (reference sequence). With 7 bases clipped from V and 6 bases from J, the junction kept 9 bases outside the gene matches. The CDR3 region has the DNA TGTGCCAGCAAAGTGACTAGCAACGTCAATGAGCAGTTCTTC. Translated: CASKVTSNVNEQFF.

Comment on this clone: One end of the junction varies from germline; a read error may be responsible. The V and J genes are TRBV7-7 and TRBJ2-2; 13 bases line up with TRBD2. Germline V CDR1 and CDR2: SSHAT, FNYEAQ (reference sequence). The CDR3 is 17 residues long. The CDR3 bases are TGTGCTAGCAGCTCCCTGGGACTAGCGGGGTTCACCGGGGAGCTGTTTTTT. It codes for CASSSLGLAGFTGELFF.

The gene calls are TRBV11-2 and TRBJ1-1; D is perhaps TRBD1 (5 bases). Trimming pared 0 bases from V and 1 base from J, leaving 9 bases between. CDR1 and CDR2 from the germline V gene are SGHAT and FQNNGV. This CDR3 has 15 amino acids. The CDR3, as DNA: TGTGCCAGCAGCTTAGAGTCGACAGCGAACACTGAAGCTTTCTTT. Translated, it gives CASSLESTANTEAFF.

This chain joins TRBV5-1 and TRBJ1-6; 9 nucleotides line up with TRBD1. The germline V gene encodes CDR1 SGHRS and CDR2 YFSETQ. V trimming: 3 bases; J trimming: 10 bases; junction bases outside the gene matches: 8. CDR3 length: 15 residues. In DNA, the CDR3 is TGCGCCAGCAGCTCAGCTGGGACAGGGAGCTCACCCCTCCACTTT. Translation: CASSSAGTGSSPLHF.

CDR3 DNA: TGTGCCAGCAGGGGACTCCAGTCGAACACTGAAGCTTTCTTT. Translated, it gives CASRGLQSNTEAFF. The chain recombines TRBV6-1 with TRBJ1-1, with D maybe TRBD1 (5 bases). The length of the CDR3 is 14 residues. Trimming took off 6 bases at V and 1 base at J, with 12 bases between the two ends. Germline V gives CDR1 MNHNS, CDR2 SASEGT.

The rearrangement links TRBV7-9 to TRBJ2-5; possible D gene TRBD2, 6 bases. This CDR3 comprises 15 residues. CDR1 and CDR2 (germline): SEHNR, FQNEAQ (reference sequence). V lost 3 bases and J 1 base, leaving 12 bases between the germline ends. Written as DNA, the CDR3 is TGTGCCAGCAGCTTTTCCGGGGGTATCCAAGAGACCCAGTACTTC. This encodes CASSFSGGIQETQYF. The full variable domain, in which reference TRBV7-9 and TRBJ2-5 provide the parts outside the CDR3, is DTGVSQNPRHKITKRGQNVTFRCDPISEHNRLYWYRQTLGQGPEFLTYFQNEAQLEKSRLLSDRFSAERPKGSFSTLEIQRTEQGDSAMYLCASSFSGGIQETQYFGPGTRLLVL.